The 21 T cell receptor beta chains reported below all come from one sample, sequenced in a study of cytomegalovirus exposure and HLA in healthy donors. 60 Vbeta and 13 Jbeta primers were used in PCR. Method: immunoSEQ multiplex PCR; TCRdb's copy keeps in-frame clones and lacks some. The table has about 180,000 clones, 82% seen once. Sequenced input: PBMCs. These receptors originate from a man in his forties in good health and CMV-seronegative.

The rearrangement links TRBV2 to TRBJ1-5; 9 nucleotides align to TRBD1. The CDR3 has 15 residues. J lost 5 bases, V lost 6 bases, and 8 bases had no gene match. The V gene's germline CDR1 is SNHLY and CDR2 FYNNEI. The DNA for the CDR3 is TGTGCCAGCAGGAAGGCTCGGACAGGGGATCAGCCCCAGCATTTT. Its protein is CASRKARTGDQPQHF.

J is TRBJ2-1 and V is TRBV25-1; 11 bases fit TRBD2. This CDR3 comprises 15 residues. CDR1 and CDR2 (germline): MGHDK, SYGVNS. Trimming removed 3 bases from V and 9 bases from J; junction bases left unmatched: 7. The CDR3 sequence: CASSDTGTSGGEQFF. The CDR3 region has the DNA TGTGCCAGCAGTGATACCGGGACTAGCGGCGGTGAGCAGTTCTTC.

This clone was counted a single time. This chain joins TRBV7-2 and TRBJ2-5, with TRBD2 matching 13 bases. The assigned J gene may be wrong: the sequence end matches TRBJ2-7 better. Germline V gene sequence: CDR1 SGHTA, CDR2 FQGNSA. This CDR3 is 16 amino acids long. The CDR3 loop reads CASSLVGTSGIHEQYF. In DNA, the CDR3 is TGTGCCAGCAGCTTAGTCGGGACTAGCGGGATACACGAGCAGTACTTC.

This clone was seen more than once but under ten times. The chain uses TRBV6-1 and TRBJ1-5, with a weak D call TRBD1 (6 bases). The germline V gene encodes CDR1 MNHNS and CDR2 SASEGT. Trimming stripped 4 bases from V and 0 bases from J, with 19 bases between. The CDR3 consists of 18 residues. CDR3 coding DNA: TGTGCCAGCAGTGCAGAGGGGGGGGGAGTCATTAGCAATCAGCCCCAGCATTTT. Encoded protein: CASSAEGGGVISNQPQHF.

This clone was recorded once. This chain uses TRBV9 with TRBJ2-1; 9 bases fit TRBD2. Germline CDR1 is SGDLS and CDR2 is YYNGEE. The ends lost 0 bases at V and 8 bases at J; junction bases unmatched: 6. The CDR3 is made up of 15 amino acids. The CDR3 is CASSVGFTSGYEQFF. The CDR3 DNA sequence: TGTGCCAGCAGCGTAGGATTTACTAGCGGGTATGAGCAGTTCTTC.

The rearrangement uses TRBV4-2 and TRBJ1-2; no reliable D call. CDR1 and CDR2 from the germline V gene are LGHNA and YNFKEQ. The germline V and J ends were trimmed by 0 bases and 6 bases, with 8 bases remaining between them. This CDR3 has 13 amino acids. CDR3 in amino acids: CASSQDVADGYTF. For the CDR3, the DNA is TGTGCCAGCAGCCAAGATGTGGCAGATGGCTACACCTTC.

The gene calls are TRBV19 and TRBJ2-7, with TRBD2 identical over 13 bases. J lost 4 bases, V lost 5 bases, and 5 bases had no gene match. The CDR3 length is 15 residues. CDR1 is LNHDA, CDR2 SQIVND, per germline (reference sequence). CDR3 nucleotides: TGTGCCAGTAGTCAAGGACTAGCGGGAGATTACGAGCAGTACTTC. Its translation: CASSQGLAGDYEQYF. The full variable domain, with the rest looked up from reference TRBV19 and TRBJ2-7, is DGGITQSPKYLFRKEGQNVTLSCEQNLNHDAMYWYRQDPGQGLRLIYYSQIVNDFQKGDIAEGYSVSREKKESFPLTVTSAQKNPTAFYLCASSQGLAGDYEQYFGPGTRLTVT.

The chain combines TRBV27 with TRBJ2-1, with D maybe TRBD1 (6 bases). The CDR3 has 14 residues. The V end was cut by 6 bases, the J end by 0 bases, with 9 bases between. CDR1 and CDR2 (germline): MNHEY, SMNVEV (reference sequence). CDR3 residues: CASSPGASYNEQFF. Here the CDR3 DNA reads TGTGCCAGCAGCCCAGGGGCCTCCTACAATGAGCAGTTCTTC.

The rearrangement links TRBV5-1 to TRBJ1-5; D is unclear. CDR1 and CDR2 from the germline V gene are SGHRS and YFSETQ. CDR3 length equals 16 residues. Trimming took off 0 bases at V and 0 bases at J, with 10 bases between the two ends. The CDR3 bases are TGCGCCAGCAGCTTGGCAGGCAGTTATAGCAATCAGCCCCAGCATTTT. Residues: CASSLAGSYSNQPQHF.

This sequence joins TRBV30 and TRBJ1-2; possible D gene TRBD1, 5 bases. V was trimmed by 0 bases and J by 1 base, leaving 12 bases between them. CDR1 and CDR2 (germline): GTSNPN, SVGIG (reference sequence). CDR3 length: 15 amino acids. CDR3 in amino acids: CAWSVSQVLNYGYTF. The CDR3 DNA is TGTGCCTGGAGTGTATCACAGGTCCTTAACTATGGCTACACCTTC.

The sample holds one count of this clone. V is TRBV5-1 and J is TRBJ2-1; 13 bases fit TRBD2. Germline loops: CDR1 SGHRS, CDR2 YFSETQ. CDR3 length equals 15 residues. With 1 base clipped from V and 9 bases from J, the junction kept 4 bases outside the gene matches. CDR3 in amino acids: CASSLTSGGAGEQFF. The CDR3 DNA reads TGCGCCAGCAGCTTGACTAGCGGGGGGGCCGGTGAGCAGTTCTTC.

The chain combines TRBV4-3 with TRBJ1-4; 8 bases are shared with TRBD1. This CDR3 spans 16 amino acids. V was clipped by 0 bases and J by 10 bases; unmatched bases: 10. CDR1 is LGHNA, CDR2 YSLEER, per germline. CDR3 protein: CASSQDLYRQGAKLFF. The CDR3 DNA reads TGCGCCAGCAGCCAAGATCTTTATCGTCAGGGGGCAAAACTGTTTTTT.

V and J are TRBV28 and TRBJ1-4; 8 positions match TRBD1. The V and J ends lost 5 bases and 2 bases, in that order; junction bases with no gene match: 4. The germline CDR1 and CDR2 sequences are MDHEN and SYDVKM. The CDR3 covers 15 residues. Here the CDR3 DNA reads TGTGCCAGCAGTGTCAGACAGGGGACTAATGAAAAACTGTTTTTT. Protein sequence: CASSVRQGTNEKLFF.

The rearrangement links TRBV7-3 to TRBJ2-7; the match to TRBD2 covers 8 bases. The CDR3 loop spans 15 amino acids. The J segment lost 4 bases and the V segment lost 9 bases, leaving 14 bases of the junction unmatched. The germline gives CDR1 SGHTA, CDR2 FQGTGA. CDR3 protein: CASNFSPASGYEQYF. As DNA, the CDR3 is TGTGCCAGTAACTTCTCTCCAGCTAGCGGGTACGAGCAGTACTTC. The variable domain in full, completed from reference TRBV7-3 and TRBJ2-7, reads GAGVSQTPSNKVTEKGKYVELRCDPISGHTALYWYRQSLGQGPEFLIYFQGTGAADDSGLPNDRFFAVRPEGSVSTLKIQRTERGDSAVYLCASNFSPASGYEQYFGPGTRLTVT.

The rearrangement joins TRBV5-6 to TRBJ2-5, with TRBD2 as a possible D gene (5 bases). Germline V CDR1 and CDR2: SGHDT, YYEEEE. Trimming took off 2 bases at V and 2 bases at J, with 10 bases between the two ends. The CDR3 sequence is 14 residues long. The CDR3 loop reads CASSFGQRQETQYF. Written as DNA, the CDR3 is TGTGCCAGCAGCTTCGGTCAGCGGCAAGAGACCCAGTACTTC. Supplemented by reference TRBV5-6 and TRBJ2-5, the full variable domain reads DAGVTQSPTHLIKTRGQQVTLRCSPKSGHDTVSWYQQALGQGPQFIFQYYEEEERQRGNFPDRFSGHQFPNYSSELNVNALLLGDSALYLCASSFGQRQETQYFGPGTRLLVL.

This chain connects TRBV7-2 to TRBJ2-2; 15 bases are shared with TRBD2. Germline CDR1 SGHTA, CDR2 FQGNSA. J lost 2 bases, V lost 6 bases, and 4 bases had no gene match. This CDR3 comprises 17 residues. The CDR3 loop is CASSSGLAGGNTGELFF. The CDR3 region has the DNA TGTGCCAGCAGTTCGGGACTAGCGGGAGGAAACACCGGGGAGCTGTTTTTT.

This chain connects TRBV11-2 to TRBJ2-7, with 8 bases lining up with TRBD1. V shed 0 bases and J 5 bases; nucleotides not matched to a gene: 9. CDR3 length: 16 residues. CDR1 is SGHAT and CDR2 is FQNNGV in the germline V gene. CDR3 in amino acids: CASSLDLRQGADEQYF. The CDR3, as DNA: TGTGCCAGCAGCTTAGATCTTAGGCAGGGGGCGGACGAGCAGTACTTC.

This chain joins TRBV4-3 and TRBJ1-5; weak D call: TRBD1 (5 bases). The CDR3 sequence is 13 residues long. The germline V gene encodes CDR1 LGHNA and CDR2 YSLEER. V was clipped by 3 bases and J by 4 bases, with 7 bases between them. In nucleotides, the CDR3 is TGCGCCAGCAGCCAGGGGGGGAATCAGCCCCAGCATTTT. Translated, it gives CASSQGGNQPQHF.

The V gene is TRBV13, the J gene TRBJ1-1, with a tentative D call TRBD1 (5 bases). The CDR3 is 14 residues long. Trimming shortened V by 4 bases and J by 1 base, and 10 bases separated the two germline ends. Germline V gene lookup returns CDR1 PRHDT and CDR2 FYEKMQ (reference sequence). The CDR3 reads CASSWSGGNTEAFF. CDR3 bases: TGTGCCAGCAGCTGGTCGGGGGGGAACACTGAAGCTTTCTTT.

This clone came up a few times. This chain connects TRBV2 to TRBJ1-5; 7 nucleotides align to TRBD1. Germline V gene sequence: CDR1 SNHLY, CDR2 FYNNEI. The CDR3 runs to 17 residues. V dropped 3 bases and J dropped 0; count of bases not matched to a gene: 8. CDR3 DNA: TGTGCCAGCAGTGAGGAATCCGGGACAGTTAGCAATCAGCCCCAGCATTTT. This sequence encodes CASSEESGTVSNQPQHF.

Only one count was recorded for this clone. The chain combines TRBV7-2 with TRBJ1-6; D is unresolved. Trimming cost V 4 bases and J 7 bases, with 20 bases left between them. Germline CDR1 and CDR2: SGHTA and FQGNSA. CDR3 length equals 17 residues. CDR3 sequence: CASSSQPPGVANSPLHF. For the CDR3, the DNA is TGTGCCAGCAGCTCCCAGCCTCCCGGGGTGGCCAATTCACCCCTCCACTTT.